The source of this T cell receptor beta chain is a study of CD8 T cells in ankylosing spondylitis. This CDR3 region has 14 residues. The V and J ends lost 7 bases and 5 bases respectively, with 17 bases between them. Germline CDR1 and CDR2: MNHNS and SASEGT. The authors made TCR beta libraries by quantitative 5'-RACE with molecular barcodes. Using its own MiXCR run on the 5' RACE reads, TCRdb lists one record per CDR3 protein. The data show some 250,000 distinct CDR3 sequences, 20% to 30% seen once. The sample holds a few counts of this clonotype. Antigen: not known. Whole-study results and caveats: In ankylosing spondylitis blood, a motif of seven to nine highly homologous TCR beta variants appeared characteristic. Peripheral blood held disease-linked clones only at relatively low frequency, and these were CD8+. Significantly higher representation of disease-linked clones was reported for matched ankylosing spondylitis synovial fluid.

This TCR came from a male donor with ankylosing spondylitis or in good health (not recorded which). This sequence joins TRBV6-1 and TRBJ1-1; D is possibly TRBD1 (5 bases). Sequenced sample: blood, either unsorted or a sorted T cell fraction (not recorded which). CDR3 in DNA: TGTGCCAGCATCCCACCAGGGTGGCGGACTGAAGCTTTCTTT. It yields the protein CASIPPGWRTEAFF.